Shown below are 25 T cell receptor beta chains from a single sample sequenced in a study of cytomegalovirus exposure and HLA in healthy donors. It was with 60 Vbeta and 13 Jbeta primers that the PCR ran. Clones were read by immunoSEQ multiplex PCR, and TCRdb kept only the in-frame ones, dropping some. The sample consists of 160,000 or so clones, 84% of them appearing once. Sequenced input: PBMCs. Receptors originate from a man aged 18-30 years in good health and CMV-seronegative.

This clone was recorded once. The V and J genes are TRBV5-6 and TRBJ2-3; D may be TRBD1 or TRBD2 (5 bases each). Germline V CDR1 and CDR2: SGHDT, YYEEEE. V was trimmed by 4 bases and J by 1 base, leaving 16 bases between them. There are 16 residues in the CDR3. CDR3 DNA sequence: TGTGCCAGCAGCCTGGGGCGGGTGCTCGGCACAGATACGCAGTATTTT. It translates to CASSLGRVLGTDTQYF.

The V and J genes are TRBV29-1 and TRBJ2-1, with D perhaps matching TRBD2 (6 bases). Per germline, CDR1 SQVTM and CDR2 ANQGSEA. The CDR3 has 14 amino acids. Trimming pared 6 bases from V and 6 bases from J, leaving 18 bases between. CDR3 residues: CSVEGHRDGNEQFF. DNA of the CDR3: TGCAGCGTGGAGGGTCACCGGGACGGCAATGAGCAGTTCTTC.

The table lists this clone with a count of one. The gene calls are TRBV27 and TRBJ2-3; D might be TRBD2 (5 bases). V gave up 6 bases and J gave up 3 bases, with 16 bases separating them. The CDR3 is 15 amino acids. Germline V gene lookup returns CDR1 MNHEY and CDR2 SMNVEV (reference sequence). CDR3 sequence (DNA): TGTGCCAGCAGGAGGTCCCTTACTAGGACAGATACGCAGTATTTT. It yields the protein CASRRSLTRTDTQYF.

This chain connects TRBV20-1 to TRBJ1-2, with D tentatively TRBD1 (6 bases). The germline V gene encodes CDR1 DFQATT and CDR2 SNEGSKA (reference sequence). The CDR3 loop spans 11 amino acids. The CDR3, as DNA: TGCAGCCAAGGGGGGGGGAATGGCTACACCTTC. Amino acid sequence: CSQGGGNGYTF.

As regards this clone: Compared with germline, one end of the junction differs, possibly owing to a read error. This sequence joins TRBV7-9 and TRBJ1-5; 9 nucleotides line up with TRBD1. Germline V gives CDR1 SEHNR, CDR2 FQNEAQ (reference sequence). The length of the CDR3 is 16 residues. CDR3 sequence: CSSSSDRGWSNQPQHF. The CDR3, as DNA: TGTTCCAGCAGCTCGGACAGGGGATGGAGCAATCAGCCCCAGCATTTT.

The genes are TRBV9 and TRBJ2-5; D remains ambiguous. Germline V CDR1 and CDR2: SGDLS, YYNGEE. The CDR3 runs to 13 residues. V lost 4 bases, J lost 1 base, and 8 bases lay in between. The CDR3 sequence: CASSPRSQETQYF. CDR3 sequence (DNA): TGTGCCAGCAGCCCCCGGTCCCAAGAGACCCAGTACTTC.

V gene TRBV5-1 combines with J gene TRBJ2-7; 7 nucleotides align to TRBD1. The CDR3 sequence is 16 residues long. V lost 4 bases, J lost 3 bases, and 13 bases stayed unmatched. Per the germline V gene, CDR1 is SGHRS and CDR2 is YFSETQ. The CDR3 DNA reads TGCGCCAGCAGCACAGGGACAGCGGAGACTGACTACGAGCAGTACTTC. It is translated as CASSTGTAETDYEQYF.

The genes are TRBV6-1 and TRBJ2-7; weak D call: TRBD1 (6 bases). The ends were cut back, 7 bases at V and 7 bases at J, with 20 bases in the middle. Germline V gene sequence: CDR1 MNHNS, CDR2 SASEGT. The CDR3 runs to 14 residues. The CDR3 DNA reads TGTGCCAGCATCTTAAGCAGGGGCGGAGGAGAGCAGTACTTC. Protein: CASILSRGGGEQYF.

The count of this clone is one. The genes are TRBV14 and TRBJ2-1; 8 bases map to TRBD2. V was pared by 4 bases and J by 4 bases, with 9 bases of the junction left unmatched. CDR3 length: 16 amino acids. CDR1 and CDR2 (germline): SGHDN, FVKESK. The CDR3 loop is CASSPLSGGPYNEQFF. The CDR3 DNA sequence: TGTGCCAGCAGCCCCTTGTCGGGGGGGCCTTACAATGAGCAGTTCTTC.

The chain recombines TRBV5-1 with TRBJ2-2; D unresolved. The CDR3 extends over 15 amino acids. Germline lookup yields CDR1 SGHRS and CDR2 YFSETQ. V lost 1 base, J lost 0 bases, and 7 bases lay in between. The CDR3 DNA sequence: TGCGCCAGCAGCTTGAGGCTAGCGAACACCGGGGAGCTGTTTTTT. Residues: CASSLRLANTGELFF. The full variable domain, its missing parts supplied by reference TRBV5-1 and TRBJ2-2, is KAGVTQTPRYLIKTRGQQVTLSCSPISGHRSVSWYQQTPGQGLQFLFEYFSETQRNKGNFPGRFSGRQFSNSRSEMNVSTLELGDSALYLCASSLRLANTGELFFGEGSRLTVL.

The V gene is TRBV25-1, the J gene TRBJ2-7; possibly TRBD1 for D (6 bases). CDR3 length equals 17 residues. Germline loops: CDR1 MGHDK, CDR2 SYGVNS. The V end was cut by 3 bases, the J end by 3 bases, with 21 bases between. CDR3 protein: CASSDTRGPQSIYEQYF. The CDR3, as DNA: TGTGCCAGCAGTGACACCAGGGGTCCCCAATCCATCTACGAGCAGTACTTC.

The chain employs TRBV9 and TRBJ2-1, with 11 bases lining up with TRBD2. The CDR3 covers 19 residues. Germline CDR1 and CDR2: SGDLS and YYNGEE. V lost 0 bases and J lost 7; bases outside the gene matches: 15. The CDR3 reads CASSVAQLAGAADINEQFF. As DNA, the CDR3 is TGTGCCAGCAGCGTAGCTCAACTAGCGGGGGCCGCTGATATTAATGAGCAGTTCTTC.

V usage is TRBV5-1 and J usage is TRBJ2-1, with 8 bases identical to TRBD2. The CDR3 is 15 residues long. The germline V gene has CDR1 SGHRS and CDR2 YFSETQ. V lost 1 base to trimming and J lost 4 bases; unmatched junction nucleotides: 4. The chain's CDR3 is CASSLLLAEYNEQFF. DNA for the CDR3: TGCGCCAGCAGCTTGTTACTAGCGGAATACAATGAGCAGTTCTTC. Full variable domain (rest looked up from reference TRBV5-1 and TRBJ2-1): KAGVTQTPRYLIKTRGQQVTLSCSPISGHRSVSWYQQTPGQGLQFLFEYFSETQRNKGNFPGRFSGRQFSNSRSEMNVSTLELGDSALYLCASSLLLAEYNEQFFGPGTRLTVL.

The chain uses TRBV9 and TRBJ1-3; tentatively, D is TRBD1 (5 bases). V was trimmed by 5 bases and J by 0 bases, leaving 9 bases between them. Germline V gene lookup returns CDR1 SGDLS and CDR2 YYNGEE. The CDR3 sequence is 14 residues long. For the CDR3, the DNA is TGTGCCAGCAGGCAGGGCCCCTCTGGAAACACCATATATTTT. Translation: CASRQGPSGNTIYF. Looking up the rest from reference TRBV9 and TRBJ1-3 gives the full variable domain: DSGVTQTPKHLITATGQRVTLRCSPRSGDLSVYWYQQSLDQGLQFLIQYYNGEERAKGNILERFSAQQFPDLHSELNLSSLELGDSALYFCASRQGPSGNTIYFGEGSWLTVV.

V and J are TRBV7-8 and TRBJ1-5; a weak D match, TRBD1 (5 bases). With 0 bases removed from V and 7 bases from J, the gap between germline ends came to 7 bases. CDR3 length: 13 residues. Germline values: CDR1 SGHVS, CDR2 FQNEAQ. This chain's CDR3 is CASSLAPGQPQHF. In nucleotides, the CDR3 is TGTGCCAGCAGCTTAGCCCCAGGGCAGCCCCAGCATTTT.

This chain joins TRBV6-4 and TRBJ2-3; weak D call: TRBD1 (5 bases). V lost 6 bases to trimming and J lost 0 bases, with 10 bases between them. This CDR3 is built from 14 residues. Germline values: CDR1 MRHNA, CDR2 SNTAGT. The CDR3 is CASSQDRSTDTQYF. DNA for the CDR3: TGTGCCAGCAGCCAAGACAGAAGCACAGATACGCAGTATTTT.

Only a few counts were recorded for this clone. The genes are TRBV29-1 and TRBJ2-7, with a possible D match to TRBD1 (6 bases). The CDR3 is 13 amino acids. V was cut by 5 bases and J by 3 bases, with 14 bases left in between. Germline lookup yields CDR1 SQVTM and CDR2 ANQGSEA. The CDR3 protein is CSVWEQGGYEQYF. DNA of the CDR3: TGCAGCGTTTGGGAACAGGGCGGCTACGAGCAGTACTTC.

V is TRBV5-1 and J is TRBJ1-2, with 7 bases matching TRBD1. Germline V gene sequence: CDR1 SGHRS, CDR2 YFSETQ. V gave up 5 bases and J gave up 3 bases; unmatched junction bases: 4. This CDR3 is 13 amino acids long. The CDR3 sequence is CASRRDRDYGYTF. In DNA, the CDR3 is TGCGCCAGCAGAAGAGACAGGGACTATGGCTACACCTTC.

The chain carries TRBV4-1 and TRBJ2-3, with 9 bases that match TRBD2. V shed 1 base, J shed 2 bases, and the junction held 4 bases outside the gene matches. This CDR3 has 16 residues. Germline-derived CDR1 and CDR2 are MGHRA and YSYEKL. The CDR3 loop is CASSQVAGGPTDTQYF. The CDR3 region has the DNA TGCGCCAGCAGCCAAGTTGCGGGAGGGCCCACAGATACGCAGTATTTT.

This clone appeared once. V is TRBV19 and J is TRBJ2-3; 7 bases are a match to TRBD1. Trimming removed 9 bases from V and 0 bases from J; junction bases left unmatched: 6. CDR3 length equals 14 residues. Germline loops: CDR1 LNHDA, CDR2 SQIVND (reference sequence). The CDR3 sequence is CASRQGPSTDTQYF. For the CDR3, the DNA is TGTGCCAGCCGACAGGGCCCTAGCACAGATACGCAGTATTTT. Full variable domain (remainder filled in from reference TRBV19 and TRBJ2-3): DGGITQSPKYLFRKEGQNVTLSCEQNLNHDAMYWYRQDPGQGLRLIYYSQIVNDFQKGDIAEGYSVSREKKESFPLTVTSAQKNPTAFYLCASRQGPSTDTQYFGPGTRLTVL.

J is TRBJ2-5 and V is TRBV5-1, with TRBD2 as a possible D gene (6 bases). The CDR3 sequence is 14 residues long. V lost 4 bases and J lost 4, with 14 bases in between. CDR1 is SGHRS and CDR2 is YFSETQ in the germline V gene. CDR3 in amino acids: CASSLGLTGETQYF. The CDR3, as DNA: TGCGCCAGCAGCCTCGGACTAACCGGAGAGACCCAGTACTTC.

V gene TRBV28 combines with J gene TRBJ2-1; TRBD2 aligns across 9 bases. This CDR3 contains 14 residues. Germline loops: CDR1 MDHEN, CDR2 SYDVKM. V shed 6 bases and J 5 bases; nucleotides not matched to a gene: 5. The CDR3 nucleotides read TGTGCCAGCAGGCTAGCGGGGCTAGACAATGAGCAGTTCTTC. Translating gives CASRLAGLDNEQFF.

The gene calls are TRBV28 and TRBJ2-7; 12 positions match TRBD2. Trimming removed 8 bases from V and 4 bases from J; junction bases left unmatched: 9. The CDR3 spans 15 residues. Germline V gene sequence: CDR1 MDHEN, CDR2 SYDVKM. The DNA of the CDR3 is TGTGCCAGCTTACTACGACTAGCGGGGGCTTACGAGCAGTACTTC. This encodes CASLLRLAGAYEQYF.

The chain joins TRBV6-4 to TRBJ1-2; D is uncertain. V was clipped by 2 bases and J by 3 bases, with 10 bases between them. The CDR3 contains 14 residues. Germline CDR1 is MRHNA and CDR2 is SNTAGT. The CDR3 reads CASSDRGSYYGYTF. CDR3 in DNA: TGTGCCAGCAGTGACAGAGGCAGCTACTATGGCTACACCTTC.

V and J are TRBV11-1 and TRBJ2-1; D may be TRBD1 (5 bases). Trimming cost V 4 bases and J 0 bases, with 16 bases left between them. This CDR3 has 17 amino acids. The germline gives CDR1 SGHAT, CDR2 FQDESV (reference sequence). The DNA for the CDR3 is TGTGCCAGCAGCTCTACTTTAGGGGCGAGCTCCTACAATGAGCAGTTCTTC. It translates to CASSSTLGASSYNEQFF.